Listed below are T cell receptor beta chains from one sample, sequenced in a study of cytomegalovirus exposure and HLA in healthy donors. Assay used: immunoSEQ multiplex PCR; TCRdb lists only in-frame clones, some missing. In the table there are about 250,000 clones, under 90% of which are singletons. The sample taken for sequencing was PBMCs. Receptors were obtained from a girl aged 2 to 9 in good health and CMV-seronegative. The CDR3 runs from the conserved cysteine through the conserved F or W. D genes are given only for firm matches. The listing skips clone size in some rows; elsewhere it reads once, few, many or a size class.

d_call | clone_size | j_call | v_call | cdr3_nt | cdr3_aa
NA | NA | TRBJ2-5 | TRBV18 | TGTGCCAGCTCACCACCTTCGGGAGTTGCGACCCAGTACTTC | CASSPPSGVATQYF
TRBD1 | NA | TRBJ2-3 | TRBV29-1 | TGCAGCGTTGTATGGGGGACAGGAAACACAGATACGCAGTATTTT | CSVVWGTGNTDTQYF
NA | NA | TRBJ2-1 | TRBV9 | TGTGCCAGCAGCGAGCGGGCGCAACACATTTACAATGAGCAGTTCTTC | CASSERAQHIYNEQFF
NA | once | TRBJ2-2 | TRBV9 | TGTGCCAGCAGCGCCTCCTCAGGACATCTCCACACCGGGGAGCTGTTTTTT | CASSASSGHLHTGELFF
TRBD2 | NA | TRBJ2-7 | TRBV4-1 | TGCGCCAGCAGCCAAGACGGGGGGGGCGTTACCTACGAGCAGTACTTC | CASSQDGGGVTYEQYF
NA | NA | TRBJ2-2 | TRBV7-2 | TGTGCCAGCAGCTTAGTTCAGGGATGGGCGAACACCGGGGAGCTGTTTTTT | CASSLVQGWANTGELFF
NA | NA | TRBJ2-7 | TRBV27 | TGTGCCAGCAGTTTATTCGTACAGTCCTACGAGCAGTACTTC | CASSLFVQSYEQYF
NA | NA | TRBJ2-1 | TRBV30 | TGTGCCTGGAGCCTAGGGGGGGGCAATGAGCAGTTCTTC | CAWSLGGGNEQFF
NA | once | TRBJ1-1 | TRBV27 | TGTGCCAGGGTCACAGGCCCGAGCACTGAAGCTTTCTTT | CARVTGPSTEAFF
NA | few | TRBJ1-1 | TRBV4-1 | TGCGCCAGCAGCCAAATACAGGGTAACACTGAAGCTTTCTTT | CASSQIQGNTEAFF
NA | NA | TRBJ2-7 | TRBV4-1 | TGCGCCAGGAACGGGAAGAGGACGGGGACCTACGAGCAGTACTTC | CARNGKRTGTYEQYF
NA | once | TRBJ1-2 | TRBV15 | TGTGCCACCCTAGGCGAGGACTATGGCTACACCTTC | CATLGEDYGYTF
NA | NA | TRBJ1-5 | TRBV4-2 | TGTGCCAGCAGCCAAGGAACGGGGAACGGCAATCAGCCCCAGCATTTT | CASSQGTGNGNQPQHF
NA | NA | TRBJ1-4 | TRBV7-9 | TGTGCCAGCAGCTTAGACAGGGTTTTGGAAAAACTGTTTTTT | CASSLDRVLEKLFF
TRBD2 | NA | TRBJ2-7 | TRBV28 | TGTGCCAGCAGTTTGGTACTAGCGGGGTTATCTGCCTACGAGCAGTACTTC | CASSLVLAGLSAYEQYF
TRBD1 | NA | TRBJ1-2 | TRBV18 | TGTGCCAGCTCACCACCCGAGACAGGGCGACGATATGGCTACACCTTC | CASSPPETGRRYGYTF
TRBD1 | NA | TRBJ1-1 | TRBV10-2 | TGCGCCACCACAGGGGGCCACACTGAAGCTTTCTTT | CATTGGHTEAFF
TRBD2 | NA | TRBJ2-7 | TRBV28 | TGTGCCAGCAGGAAAGCCGGGACTAGCGGGAGACGAAGTTACGAGCAGTACTTC | CASRKAGTSGRRSYEQYF
NA | once | TRBJ2-5 | TRBV4-1 | TGCGCCAGCAGCCAAGTGGTTGGGGGGGAGACCCAGTACTTC | CASSQVVGGETQYF
NA | NA | TRBJ2-2 | TRBV7-2 | TGTGCCAGCAGCTTAGCGCGGGGTAGGGGGGAGCTGTTTTTT | CASSLARGRGELFF
NA | once | TRBJ2-7 | TRBV6-6 | TGTGCCAGCTCCAAGGGTCGAACGGGGAACTCCTACGAGCAGTACTTC | CASSKGRTGNSYEQYF
NA | once | TRBJ1-6 | TRBV28 | TGTGCCAGCGCCAACGCCGAGGGATATTCACCCCTCCACTTT | CASANAEGYSPLHF
NA | NA | TRBJ2-1 | TRBV15 | TGTGCCACCAGCAGACCGGGGGATTCGTACAATGAGCAGTTCTTC | CATSRPGDSYNEQFF
TRBD2 | NA | TRBJ2-1 | TRBV19 | TGTGCCAGTAGTTTGGGCGGGGGGAACAATGAGCAGTTCTTC | CASSLGGGNNEQFF
NA | NA | TRBJ2-1 | TRBV9 | TGTGCCAGCAGCGAGTGGGGCCTCCTAGGACCACCCGAATACAATGAGCAGTTCTTC | CASSEWGLLGPPEYNEQFF
NA | NA | TRBJ2-1 | TRBV6-1 | TGTGCCAGCAGTCCTCGCTCCTACAATGAGCAGTTCTTC | CASSPRSYNEQFF
TRBD1 | few | TRBJ2-3 | TRBV5-1 | TGCGCCAGCAAGCGTGGGACAGGAACAGATACGCAGTATTTT | CASKRGTGTDTQYF
TRBD2 | NA | TRBJ2-1 | TRBV5-1 | TGCGCCAGCAGCCATACGGCGGGACTAACTTACAATGAGCAGTTCTTC | CASSHTAGLTYNEQFF
TRBD1 | few | TRBJ2-1 | TRBV5-1 | TGCGCCAGCAGCTTGGGGACAGGGGGACCCTTCAATGAGCAGTTCTTC | CASSLGTGGPFNEQFF
NA | NA | TRBJ2-1 | TRBV9 | TGTGCCAGCAGCGTAGGGGTCTGGGGGACAAGCTACAATGAGCAGTTCTTC | CASSVGVWGTSYNEQFF
TRBD1 | NA | TRBJ2-2 | TRBV10-3 | TGTGCCACCCGCCCAGGGGGCTCGAACACCGGGGAGCTGTTTTTT | CATRPGGSNTGELFF
NA | NA | TRBJ1-4 | TRBV5-1 | TGCGCCAGCAGCCCGGGAGGTGCGGACGAAAAACTGTTTTTT | CASSPGGADEKLFF
TRBD1 | NA | TRBJ2-1 | TRBV19 | TGTGCCAGTAGTTGGGTTGGGACAGGGTTCGACAATGAGCAGTTCTTC | CASSWVGTGFDNEQFF
TRBD1 | NA | TRBJ2-7 | TRBV28 | TGTGCCAGCAGTTACGGACCGGGACAGGGGGCCTACGAGCAGTACTTC | CASSYGPGQGAYEQYF
NA | NA | TRBJ2-1 | TRBV5-6 | TGTGCCAGCAGCTCGGCACGAGCGAGCTCCTACAATGAGCAGTTCTTC | CASSSARASSYNEQFF
TRBD1 | NA | TRBJ2-7 | TRBV4-1 | TGCGCCAGCAGCCACAGACTGGGACAGGCTGCCTACGAGCAGTACTTC | CASSHRLGQAAYEQYF
TRBD2 | NA | TRBJ2-1 | TRBV2 | TGTGCCAGCAGGGACACTAGCGGGGTTTTCAATGAGCAGTTCTTC | CASRDTSGVFNEQFF
NA | NA | TRBJ1-5 | TRBV7-9 | TGTGCCAGCAGCCCGGACAGTAATAGCAATCAGCCCCAGCATTTT | CASSPDSNSNQPQHF
TRBD2 | few | TRBJ2-7 | TRBV15 | TGTGCCACCAGCAGAGATCAACTAGCGGGGGACGAGCAGTACTTC | CATSRDQLAGDEQYF
NA | NA | TRBJ2-2 | TRBV5-1 | TGCGCCAGCAGCTTGGTATATAACACCGGGGAGCTGTTTTTT | CASSLVYNTGELFF
NA | NA | TRBJ1-2 | TRBV28 | TGTGCCAGCAGTTTGGCGGGGGTCGGCTACACCTTC | CASSLAGVGYTF
TRBD1 | NA | TRBJ1-1 | TRBV27 | TGTGCCAGCAGTTTTAGGGGACAGGGGGCCTGGCCGGGTGAAGCTTTCTTT | CASSFRGQGAWPGEAFF
TRBD2 | NA | TRBJ2-7 | TRBV5-4 | TGTGCCAGCAGCTTGTCAGCGGGGCTTCGTTCCTACGAGCAGTACTTC | CASSLSAGLRSYEQYF
TRBD2 | NA | TRBJ2-7 | TRBV7-6 | TGTGCCAGCAGCTTAGAGTTAGCGGGCCCTTACGAGCAGTACTTC | CASSLELAGPYEQYF
TRBD1 | NA | TRBJ1-1 | TRBV2 | TGTGCCAGCAGTCCGGACAGGGCTTCTGGTGAAGCTTTCTTT | CASSPDRASGEAFF
TRBD2 | NA | TRBJ2-2 | TRBV12-5 | TGTGCTAGTGGGACGATGGAGCGGGAGTGTTGCACCGGGGAGCTGTTTTTT | CASGTMERECCTGELFF
TRBD1 | NA | TRBJ2-5 | TRBV6-6 | TGTGCCAGCCGATGGACAGGGCAAGAGACCCAGTACTTC | CASRWTGQETQYF
NA | NA | TRBJ1-6 | TRBV7-6 | TGTGCCAGCAGCCTCAGGGAAATCTCCTATAATTCACCCCTCCACTTT | CASSLREISYNSPLHF
TRBD1 | NA | TRBJ1-1 | TRBV7-3 | TGTGCCAGCAGCTCCGCAGGGGGCGATGAAGCTTTCTTT | CASSSAGGDEAFF
TRBD2 | NA | TRBJ2-1 | TRBV9 | TGTGCCAGCAGCGTAGAAGGGCGGGAGGGGAGTGAGCAGTTCTTC | CASSVEGREGSEQFF
TRBD1 | few | TRBJ2-6 | TRBV5-6 | TGTGCCAGCAGCTTGGATACAGGGGCTGGGGCCAACGTCCTGACTTTC | CASSLDTGAGANVLTF
TRBD2 | NA | TRBJ2-5 | TRBV7-7 | TGTGCCAGCAGTCTTGGACTAGCGGCACAAGAGACCCAGTACTTC | CASSLGLAAQETQYF
NA | NA | TRBJ1-2 | TRBV7-2 | TGTGCCAGCAGCTTTCGCACGGGGGGCTACACCTTC | CASSFRTGGYTF
TRBD1 | NA | TRBJ2-7 | TRBV5-1 | TGCGCCAGCAGCCAACGGGACAGCTCCTACGAGCAGTACTTC | CASSQRDSSYEQYF
NA | NA | TRBJ2-1 | TRBV2 | TGTGCCAGCAGCCGACTTAGCTTCAGTGAGCAGTTCTTC | CASSRLSFSEQFF
TRBD1 | NA | TRBJ1-1 | TRBV5-1 | TGCGCCAGCAGCTTGTCCCAGGGGGCGGTTTACACTGAAGCTTTCTTT | CASSLSQGAVYTEAFF
TRBD2 | NA | TRBJ2-7 | TRBV27 | TGTGCCAGCAGTTTACACGGACTAGCGGGAGGGCCTAGGTACGAGCAGTACTTC | CASSLHGLAGGPRYEQYF